Listed below are T cell receptor beta chains from one sample, sequenced in a study of cytotoxic CD8 clonotypes in ibrutinib-treated CLL. Clones were read by immunoSEQ multiplex PCR, and TCRdb kept only the in-frame ones, dropping some. The repertoire holds 130,000 to 150,000 clones, with approximately 80% as singletons. The source material was PBMCs, sampled after 12 months of ibrutinib treatment. The receptors were gathered from a human donor with chronic lymphocytic leukemia. Each CDR3 is given with its conserved first and last residue. D genes are given only for firm matches. Some rows have no size entry. The others give once, few or many, or a class for an expanded clone.

TRBJ2-3 TRBV5-4 NA TRBD1 TGTGCCAGCAGCGTCCGACAGGGGAGTACAGATACGCAGTATTTT CASSVRQGSTDTQYF
TRBJ2-2 TRBV7-8 NA NA TGTGCCAGCAGCTCCATTCGGGCAGCCAACACCAGTTTACACCGGGGAGCTGTTTTT CASSSIRAANTSLHRGAVF
TRBJ2-1 TRBV28 once NA TGTGCCAGCAGTTTAGTCATGACGGGCTCCTACAATGAGCAGTTCTTC CASSLVMTGSYNEQFF
TRBJ2-1 TRBV30 NA TRBD2 TGTGCCTGGAGGGGACTAGCGGGAGCTAAGCAGTTCTTC CAWRGLAGAKQFF
TRBJ2-1 TRBV4-3 NA TRBD2 TGCGCCAGCAGCCAAAGTCTAGCGGGAGTCAATGAGCAGTTCTTC CASSQSLAGVNEQFF
TRBJ2-1 TRBV7-7 NA NA TGTGCTAGCAGCCACGGACTGTACAATGAGCAGTTCTTC CASSHGLYNEQFF
TRBJ2-7 TRBV9 NA NA TGTGCCAGCAGCCCAGCGACAGGAGCAGACGAGCAGTACTTC CASSPATGADEQYF
TRBJ2-7 TRBV5-1 NA TRBD2 TGCGCCAGCGGAACAGCGGGAGGGCCCTCCTACGAGCAGTACTTC CASGTAGGPSYEQYF
TRBJ1-2 TRBV29-1 NA TRBD1 TGCAGCGTTGACGTCGGGACAGGGCTTGGCTACACCTTC CSVDVGTGLGYTF
TRBJ2-3 TRBV5-1 once NA TGCGCCAGCAGCCCGGCTGGGCCTTATTCCGATACGCAGTATTTT CASSPAGPYSDTQYF
TRBJ2-7 TRBV27 NA TRBD2 TGTGCCAGCAGCGGACTAGCGGGAGGGCGAGAGCAGTACTTC CASSGLAGGREQYF
TRBJ1-2 TRBV6-1 few TRBD1 TGTGCCAGCAGTGGACAGGGGGCGGGCTCCACCTTC CASSGQGAGSTF
TRBJ1-5 TRBV5-4 NA TRBD1 TGTGCCAGCAGCTCGGACAGGCATCAGCCCCAGCATTTT CASSSDRHQPQHF
TRBJ2-5 TRBV2 NA NA TGTGCCAGCACTGGTAATTGGGGTACAGAGACCCAGTACTTC CASTGNWGTETQYF
TRBJ2-3 TRBV7-2 NA NA TGTGCCAGCAGCTTAGGCCGTTATTGGTATTTT CASSLGRYWYF
TRBJ2-2 TRBV4-2 NA NA TGTGCCAGCAGCCAAGAATGGGCTACCGGGGAGCTGTTTTTT CASSQEWATGELFF
TRBJ1-5 TRBV9 NA TRBD1 TGTGCCAGCAGCGGAGGGACAGGGAGTAGCAATCAGCCCCAGCATTTT CASSGGTGSSNQPQHF
TRBJ1-3 TRBV6-1 NA TRBD1 TGTGCCAGCAGTGGACAGGGGGAAGTACTCTTTGGAAACACCATATATTTT CASSGQGEVLFGNTIYF
TRBJ2-7 TRBV27 NA NA TGTGCCAGCAGTACACTGGACAGAGCCTACGAGCAGTACTTC CASSTLDRAYEQYF
TRBJ2-6 TRBV6-1 NA NA TGTGCCAGCAGTTCCCTTTCTGGGGCCAACGTCCTGACTTTC CASSSLSGANVLTF
TRBJ2-1 TRBV18 once NA TGTGCCAGCTCACGTTCGGGGCTGAACTCCTACAATGAGCAGTTCTTC CASSRSGLNSYNEQFF
TRBJ2-2 TRBV5-4 NA NA TGTGCCAGCCGAACGGGGGATAGTGCCGGGGAGCTGTTTTTT CASRTGDSAGELFF
TRBJ2-7 TRBV6-1 NA TRBD2 TGTGCCAGCAGTGGCGGACTAGCTGGGGAGCAGTACTTC CASSGGLAGEQYF
TRBJ1-2 TRBV11-2 NA NA TGTGCCAGCAGCTGGCGAATGGGGGATGGCTACACCTTC CASSWRMGDGYTF